Each of the 9 T cell receptor beta chains below was sequenced from the same sample in a study of cytomegalovirus exposure and HLA in healthy donors. Assay used: immunoSEQ multiplex PCR; TCRdb lists only in-frame clones, some missing. The sample has around 400,000 clones, approximately 90% seen once. Sequenced sample: PBMCs. The receptors shown here come from a woman in her late teens or twenties in good health and CMV-seronegative.

This rearrangement joins TRBV4-1 to TRBJ1-1; maybe TRBD1 (6 bases). V lost 0 bases and J 2 bases, leaving 13 bases between the germline ends. The CDR3 is 16 amino acids. Germline V lookup: CDR1 MGHRA, CDR2 YSYEKL. This chain's CDR3 is CASSQETGHGNTEAFF. The CDR3, as DNA: TGCGCCAGCAGCCAAGAAACGGGACACGGAAACACTGAAGCTTTCTTT.

The V call is TRBV30, the J call TRBJ1-2; D not certain. This CDR3 has 15 residues. Germline CDR1 reads GTSNPN; CDR2 reads SVGIG (reference sequence). The V and J ends lost 3 bases and 8 bases respectively, with 22 bases between them. The CDR3 sequence is CAWRPSTWGAEGYTF. For the CDR3, the DNA is TGTGCCTGGAGGCCTAGTACGTGGGGAGCGGAGGGCTACACCTTC.

The V and J genes are TRBV5-1 and TRBJ2-3; 13 bases line up with TRBD2. CDR3 length equals 16 residues. Germline V CDR1 and CDR2: SGHRS, YFSETQ. The V and J ends lost 4 bases and 3 bases, in that order; junction bases with no gene match: 5. The CDR3 is CASSLGTSGMTDTQYF. In nucleotides, the CDR3 is TGCGCCAGCAGCCTAGGGACTAGCGGGATGACAGATACGCAGTATTTT.

V is TRBV30 and J is TRBJ2-7, with 10 bases fitting TRBD1. The CDR3 totals 15 residues. After removal of 3 bases from V and 2 bases from J, the junction contained 7 bases not matched to a gene. Germline V gene lookup returns CDR1 GTSNPN and CDR2 SVGIG (reference sequence). The CDR3 sequence: CAWRSKGTGAYEQYF. The CDR3 region has the DNA TGTGCCTGGAGATCAAAGGGGACAGGGGCCTACGAGCAGTACTTC.

This CDR3 is CASSRFTGDGTEAFF. The CDR3, as DNA: TGTGCCAGCAGCCGTTTTACAGGGGATGGCACTGAAGCTTTCTTT. J is TRBJ1-1 and V is TRBV5-6; TRBD1 matches 7 bases. CDR1 and CDR2 from the germline V gene are SGHDT and YYEEEE. With 4 bases clipped from V and 4 bases from J, the junction kept 10 bases outside the gene matches. The CDR3 covers 15 residues.

The chain is built from TRBV28 and TRBJ2-7, with a possible D match to TRBD1 (5 bases). The CDR3 is 16 amino acids. CDR1 is MDHEN and CDR2 is SYDVKM in the germline V gene. Deletions cut 2 bases from V and 1 base from J, with 15 bases between. The CDR3 sequence: CASSLLQGPLSYEQYF. The CDR3 coding sequence is TGTGCCAGCAGTTTACTGCAGGGTCCTCTTTCCTACGAGCAGTACTTC.

This chain joins TRBV7-9 and TRBJ1-2; TRBD1 is a possible D gene (6 bases). This CDR3 region has 15 residues. CDR1 SEHNR and CDR2 FQNEAQ come from the germline V gene (reference sequence). The germline V and J ends were trimmed by 7 bases and 2 bases, with 17 bases remaining between them. This chain's CDR3 is CASTFQGQGNYGYTF. The CDR3 DNA sequence: TGTGCCAGCACCTTCCAGGGGCAAGGGAACTATGGCTACACCTTC.

The V and J genes are TRBV4-2 and TRBJ2-7, with TRBD2 as a possible D gene (7 bases). V lost 1 base to trimming and J lost 4 bases, with 17 bases between them. The CDR3 consists of 16 residues. The germline gives CDR1 LGHNA, CDR2 YNFKEQ. The CDR3 DNA sequence: TGTGCCAGCAGCCAAGCCGGAGAGGGGGGGGCATACGAGCAGTACTTC. Protein sequence: CASSQAGEGGAYEQYF.

The V call is TRBV6-5, the J call TRBJ2-1; tentative D call: TRBD1 (6 bases). The CDR3 totals 13 residues. V was clipped by 4 bases and J by 9 bases, with 13 bases between them. The V gene's germline CDR1 is MNHEY and CDR2 SVGAGI. This CDR3 reads CASSSGTTGEQFF. DNA for the CDR3: TGTGCCAGCAGTTCCGGGACAACCGGTGAGCAGTTCTTC.